This T cell receptor beta chain was captured by sequencing in a study of T cells in Graves' hyperthyroidism and ophthalmopathy. There are a few counts of this clonotype. Its cognate antigen is unknown. The investigators amplified TCR beta CDR3 regions from RNA transcripts. The HTBI set primed first-round TCR CDR3 RT-PCR. Via MiXCR, TCRdb re-called the multiplex PCR reads, giving one row per CDR3 protein. The sample has about 760,000 distinct CDR3 sequences, 35% seen once; the top ten hold roughly 30%. Germline CDR1 MNHEY, CDR2 SMNVEV (reference sequence). The CDR3 loop spans 13 amino acids. Trimming cost V 7 bases and J 6 bases; bases outside gene matches: 8. Findings and limits, study-wide: A model built on 13 V-J features separated ophthalmopathy from stable hyperthyroidism.

The sample taken for sequencing was blood. The TCR comes from a woman aged 40 to 55 with Graves' hyperthyroidism. This rearrangement joins TRBV27 to TRBJ2-7, with 8 bases that match TRBD1. The CDR3 sequence: CASKSQGAGEQYF. The CDR3 DNA reads as TGTGCCAGCAAATCGCAGGGGGCAGGCGAGCAGTACTTC.